This TCR beta chain was identified in a study of T cells in Graves' hyperthyroidism and ophthalmopathy. Study-level results: Most expanded thyroid clonotypes above 0.001 also appeared in blood.

Worth noting for this clonotype: The antigen is undetermined.

Exclusion criteria comprised uncontrolled infection, other autoimmune disease, pregnancy or lactation. This CDR3 spans 13 amino acids. V was trimmed by 0 bases and J by 1 base, leaving 6 bases between them. The germline CDR1 and CDR2 sequences are GTSNPN and SVGIG (reference sequence). The investigators amplified TCR beta CDR3 regions from RNA transcripts. TCR CDR3 underwent first-round RT-PCR with the HTBI primer set. TCRdb re-analysed the multiplex PCR reads in MiXCR, keeping a single row per CDR3 protein. The table lists some 490,000 distinct CDR3 sequences, less than 25% of them singletons. The TCR was taken from a woman aged 70-85 years with Graves' ophthalmopathy. The chain uses TRBV30 and TRBJ1-1; no reliable D call. The sequenced sample consisted of blood. DNA for the CDR3: TGTGCCTGGAGTGTACAACAGAACACTGAAGCTTTCTTT. The encoded protein is CAWSVQQNTEAFF. The entire variable domain, with the rest obtained from reference TRBV30 and TRBJ1-1, is as follows: SQTIHQWPATLVQPVGSPLSLECTVEGTSNPNLYWYRQAAGRGLQLLFYSVGIGQISSEVPQNLSASRPQDRQFILSSKKLLLSDSGFYLCAWSVQQNTEAFFGQGTRLTVV.